This TCR beta chain was identified during a study of blood T cells in healthy people across ages. CDR3 length: 13 residues. Germline CDR1 PRHDT, CDR2 FYEKMQ (reference sequence). The V end was cut by 8 bases, the J end by 5 bases, with 15 bases between. This clonotype was recorded a few times. Sample-barcoded 5' priming and a J-beta primer mix drove a second PCR of roughly 6 to 12 cycles. Each CDR3 protein is one row after TCRdb ran MiXCR on the 5' RACE reads. The table records some 1,800,000 distinct CDR3 sequences, roughly 43% of them present only once. This rearrangement joins TRBV13 to TRBJ1-2; the D gene is possibly TRBD1 (6 bases). This TCR derives from a human donor in good health. The sample taken for sequencing was blood. As DNA, the CDR3 is TGTGCCAGCGAGGGGGGCAGTTCGTATGGCTACACCTTC. Amino acid sequence: CASEGGSSYGYTF.